This T cell receptor beta chain was identified in a study of tumor and adjacent non-tumor tissue in lung cancer. Study at large: Histology: 11 to 13 adenocarcinoma, a couple of squamous cell carcinoma, 1 small cell lung cancer. Some 4.2 million productive TCRbeta reads were obtained per sample on average.

No cell sorting was done before RNA was extracted from the tissue. The normal lung tissue was taken more than 3 cm from the tumor edge. Between August and November 2014, newly diagnosed, chemotherapy-naive lung cancer patients underwent thoracic surgery in China. Broader study findings: Tumor repertoires had a smaller top 100 clone share than normal lung.

TCRbeta libraries were built with three rounds of nested PCR, modified from ARM-PCR. TCRdb reanalysed the multiplex PCR reads using MiXCR and keeps one entry per CDR3 protein. The table lists over 100,000 distinct CDR3 sequences, roughly two thirds of them singletons. CDR1 and CDR2 from the germline V gene are DFQATT and SNEGSKA (reference sequence). The CDR3 contains 15 residues. The V end was cut by 1 base, the J end by 8 bases, with 18 bases between. For this clonotype: No antigen is known for it.

This receptor was taken from a man between 60 and 75 years old with non-small cell lung cancer. The sample comprised distant non-tumor lung tissue. V is TRBV20-1 and J is TRBJ2-1; D tentatively reads TRBD1 or TRBD2 (5 bases each). CDR3 region: CSARGFGATFDEQFF. The CDR3 DNA is TGCAGTGCTAGAGGGTTCGGGGCTACATTCGATGAGCAGTTCTTC.